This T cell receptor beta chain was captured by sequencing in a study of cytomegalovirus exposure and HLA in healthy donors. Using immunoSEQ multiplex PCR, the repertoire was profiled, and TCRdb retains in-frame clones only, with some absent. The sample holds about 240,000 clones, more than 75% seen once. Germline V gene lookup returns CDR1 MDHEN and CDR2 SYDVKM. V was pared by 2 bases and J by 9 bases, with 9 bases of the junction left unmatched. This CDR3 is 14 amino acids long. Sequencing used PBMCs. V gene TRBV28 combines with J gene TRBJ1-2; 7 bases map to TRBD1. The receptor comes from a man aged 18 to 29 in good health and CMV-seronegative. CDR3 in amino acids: CASSLGRQGGSYTF. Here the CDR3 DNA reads TGTGCCAGCAGTTTAGGAAGACAGGGTGGTAGCTACACCTTC.